These T cell receptor beta chains were read from a single sample in a study of monozygotic twins with inflammatory bowel disease. TCRdb reprocessed the 5' RACE reads; each CDR3 protein has one entry and no DNA is given. Found here are about 300,000 distinct CDR3 sequences; the top ten clones hold approximately 5.9%. The sequenced material came from blood. All receptors come from a human donor with ulcerative colitis or Crohn's disease, or a healthy co-twin of an affected twin (not recorded which). The CDR3 runs from the conserved cysteine through the conserved F or W. The order of the fields is J gene, V gene, CDR3 protein.

TRBJ2-3,TRBV5-4,CASSYIGVTQYF
TRBJ1-1,TRBV5-1,CASSLAEGRVPEAFF
TRBJ2-1,TRBV12-3/TRBV12-4,CASSFRTGVNEQFF
TRBJ2-5,TRBV6-2/TRBV6-3,CASSRLAEETQYF
TRBJ1-5,TRBV6-5,CASSSGQGAWSNQPQHF
TRBJ2-1,TRBV7-9,CASSPLGQGRDEQFF
TRBJ2-4,TRBV6-2/TRBV6-3,CASSYLQTSGSFAKNIQYF
TRBJ2-2,TRBV6-1,CASSGTGPGELFF
TRBJ2-1,TRBV30,CAWRDQSSYNEQFF
TRBJ2-6,TRBV12-3/TRBV12-4,CASSASGSRTSGANVLTF
TRBJ1-2,TRBV5-1,CASSWDSPNYGYTF
TRBJ2-7,TRBV19,CASSASGTMGEQSF
TRBJ2-5,TRBV6-1,CASRRLAGGEETQYF
TRBJ2-7,TRBV28,CASSYSAYEQYF
TRBJ1-6,TRBV6-6,CASSPDSLNSPLHF
TRBJ1-1,TRBV5-4,CASSFPQGMAFF
TRBJ2-5,TRBV5-1,CASSLQPTGVQETQYF
TRBJ2-3,TRBV5-1,CASSLGSGKGTDTQYF
TRBJ2-3,TRBV28,CASSQRTSGVNTDTQYF
TRBJ2-6,TRBV11-2,CASSLVGGTGANVLTF
TRBJ2-7,TRBV24-1,CATSDNRGITYEQYF
TRBJ2-1,TRBV5-8,CASSLDQNGQFF
TRBJ1-2,TRBV28,CASTSGGGYTF
TRBJ1-1,TRBV30,CAWSVYRNTEAFF
TRBJ1-2,TRBV18,CASSPSQGGDYGYTF
TRBJ2-1,TRBV9,CASSVWAGGQDEQFF
TRBJ1-5,TRBV7-2,CASSLALTGGQPQHF
TRBJ1-5,TRBV7-9,CASSPDRGNQPQHF
TRBJ2-1,TRBV18,CASSPGGQGAYNEQFF
TRBJ2-7,TRBV2,CASMKGQTYEQYF
TRBJ2-2,TRBV5-6,CASSLAGTTITGELFF
TRBJ2-1,TRBV7-2,CASSLGRENEQFF
TRBJ1-1,TRBV7-3,CASSSGQVKREAFF
TRBJ2-1,TRBV19,CASSPFGVAGDGEQFF
TRBJ1-6,TRBV7-2,CASSLGLERNSPLHF
TRBJ2-1,TRBV7-2,CASSFSGANNEQFF
TRBJ1-2,TRBV7-2,CASSPWGSGVGYTF
TRBJ2-1,TRBV11-3,CASSLGTGVNEQFF
TRBJ2-1,TRBV9,CASSGSQSVYNEQFF
TRBJ2-1,TRBV20-1,CSARVSGGALYNEQFF
TRBJ2-7,TRBV20-1,CSAPRRARDEQYF